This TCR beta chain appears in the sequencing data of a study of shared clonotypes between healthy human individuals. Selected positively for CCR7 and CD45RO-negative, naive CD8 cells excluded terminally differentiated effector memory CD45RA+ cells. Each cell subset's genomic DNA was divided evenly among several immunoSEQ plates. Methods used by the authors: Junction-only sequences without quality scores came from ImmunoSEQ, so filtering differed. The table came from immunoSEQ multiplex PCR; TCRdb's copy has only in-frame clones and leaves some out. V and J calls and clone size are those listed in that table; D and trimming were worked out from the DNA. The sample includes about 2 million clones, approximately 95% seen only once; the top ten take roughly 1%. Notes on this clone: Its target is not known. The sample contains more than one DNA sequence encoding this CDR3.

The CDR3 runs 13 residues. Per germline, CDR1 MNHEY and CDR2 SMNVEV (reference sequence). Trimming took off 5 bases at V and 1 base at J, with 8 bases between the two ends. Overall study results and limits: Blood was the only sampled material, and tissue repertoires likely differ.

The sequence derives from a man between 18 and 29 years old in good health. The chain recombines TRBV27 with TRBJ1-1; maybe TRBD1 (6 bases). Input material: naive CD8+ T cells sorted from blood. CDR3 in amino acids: CASSPTGNTEAFF. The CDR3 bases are TGTGCCAGCAGTCCGACAGGGAACACTGAAGCTTTCTTT.